This TCR beta chain was identified in a study of T cells in localized non-small cell lung cancer. Whole-study results and caveats: Sequencing was limited to one tumor region, leaving the possibility of heterogeneity open.

Of note for this clone: As yet, its antigen is unknown.

Method: immunoSEQ multiplex PCR; TCRdb's copy keeps in-frame clones and lacks some. The repertoire holds 2,000 to 2,500 clones, with 35% to 40% as singletons. This TCR derives from a female donor aged 60 or older with stage I lung adenocarcinoma. Sequences were derived from lung tumor tissue, sampled before any cancer treatment.

CDR3 amino acids: CASSLFQNSNQPQHF. CDR3 nucleotide sequence: TGTGCCAGCAGTTTATTTCAAAATAGCAATCAGCCCCAGCATTTT. The chain employs TRBV6-8 and TRBJ1-5; D uncertain. This CDR3 has 15 amino acids. Deletions cut 4 bases from V and 0 bases from J, with 10 bases between. The V gene's germline CDR1 is MNHGY and CDR2 SAAAGT.